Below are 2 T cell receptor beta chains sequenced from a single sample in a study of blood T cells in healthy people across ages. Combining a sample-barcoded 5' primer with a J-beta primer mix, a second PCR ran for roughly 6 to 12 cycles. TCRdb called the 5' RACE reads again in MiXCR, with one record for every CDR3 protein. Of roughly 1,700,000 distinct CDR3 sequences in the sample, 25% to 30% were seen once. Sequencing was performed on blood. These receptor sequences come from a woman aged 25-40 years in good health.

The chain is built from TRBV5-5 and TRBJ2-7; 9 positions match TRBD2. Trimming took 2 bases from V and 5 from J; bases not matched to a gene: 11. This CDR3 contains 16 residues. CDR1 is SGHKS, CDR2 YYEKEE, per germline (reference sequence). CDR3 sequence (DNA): TGTGCCAGCAGCTTTTCCTTGCGGGGGGGCACCCACGAGCAGTACTTC. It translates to CASSFSLRGGTHEQYF.

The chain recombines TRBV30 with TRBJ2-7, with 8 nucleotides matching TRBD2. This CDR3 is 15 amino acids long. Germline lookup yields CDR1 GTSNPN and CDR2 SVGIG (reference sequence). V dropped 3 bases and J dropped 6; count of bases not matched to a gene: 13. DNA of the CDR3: TGTGCCTGGAGGAGAGCGGGAGTAAGGCTAGGCGAGCAGTACTTC. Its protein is CAWRRAGVRLGEQYF.